This TCR beta chain was obtained from a study of PD-L1 blockade in urothelial cancer. As for the study in general: The patients had undergone anywhere from 0 to 3 prior chemotherapy regimens. Blood samples had a median of 141,255 T cells, just under 85,000 unique TCRs, and clonality 0.07 to 0.08. At 3 weeks after treatment start (second dose) and again at 6 weeks, blood was analyzed.

Germline V CDR1 and CDR2: LGHNA, YSLEER. The V gene end was trimmed by 1 base and the J gene end by 7 bases; junction bases not matched to a gene: 9. The CDR3 spans 17 residues. Synthetic TCR analog templates were added to each PCR reaction. Produced via immunoSEQ multiplex PCR; TCRdb's table is partial and in-frame only. The sample contains over 20,000 clones, less than 90% of which appear only once. The clonotype comes from a man aged 60-69 years with urothelial cancer. The chain links TRBV4-3 to TRBJ2-1; 11 bases map to TRBD2. Sample: PBMCs, taken around atezolizumab (anti-PD-L1) treatment. CDR3: CASSQVGLAGKENEQFF. The DNA of the CDR3 is TGCGCCAGCAGCCAAGTTGGACTAGCGGGTAAGGAGAATGAGCAGTTCTTC.